This T cell receptor beta chain stems from a study of preoperative IRX-2 immunotherapy in early breast cancer. Profiling relied on immunoSEQ multiplex PCR, and the TCRdb table lists in-frame clones only, not all of them. The sample consists of about 89,000 clones, about nine tenths of them appearing once. The CDR3 has 14 residues. The junction had 8 bases not matched to a gene; V was cut back by 5 bases and J by 7 bases. Germline V gene lookup returns CDR1 SGDLS and CDR2 YYNGEE. Treatment here: preoperative locoregional IRX-2 cytokine immunotherapy. This phase Ib study tested locoregional IRX-2 cytokine immunotherapy given before surgery.

The chain has TRBV9 and TRBJ1-5; 8 bases line up with TRBD1. The sample in question was tumor tissue, obtained after IRX-2 immunotherapy. This TCR was sampled from a human donor with breast cancer. CDR3 protein: CASRIDRGGQPQHF. DNA of the CDR3: TGTGCCAGCAGGATAGACAGGGGAGGACAGCCCCAGCATTTT.